This T cell receptor (beta chain) originates from a study of T cell clones after liver transplantation. Study in general: Until 12-24 months post-transplant, subjects got standard immunosuppression and no induction. Study-wide results and caveats: Donor-reactive sequences fell more than third party-reactive ones, suggesting partial deletion.

The CDR3 is 13 amino acids. CDR1 is SGHKS, CDR2 YYEKEE, per germline (reference sequence). The junction had 2 bases not matched to a gene; V was cut back by 2 bases and J by 3 bases. Notes on this clone: Antigen specificity is unknown.

Method: immunoSEQ multiplex PCR; TCRdb's copy keeps in-frame clones and lacks some. The sample shows around 30,000 clones, 90% to 95% of them seen only once. The origin of this receptor is a human patient who received a liver transplant. Some of the T cells may derive from the graft donor. The rearrangement links TRBV5-5 to TRBJ2-7; 7 bases map to TRBD1. The sequences come from CD8+ T cells from blood, collected 12 months after liver transplant. The CDR3 sequence is CASSFRDSYEQYF. CDR3 coding DNA: TGTGCCAGCAGCTTCCGGGACAGCTACGAGCAGTACTTC.